This entry lists 3 T cell receptor beta chains sequenced from one sample in a study of CD8+CD57+ T cells in acquired aplastic anemia. Profiling that covered TCR beta VDJ and CDR3 relied on genomic DNA as its template. TCRdb reprocessed the reads with MiXCR, giving one entry per CDR3 protein. The sample comprises tens of thousands of distinct CDR3 sequences, about 73% of which are singletons, and 34% rests with the top ten. Sequencing used sorted CD4+, CD8+, or CD8+CD57+ T cells (not recorded which) from PBMCs. Every receptor here comes from a human donor in good health, serving as a control.

The J gene is TRBJ1-1, the V gene TRBV19; D is perhaps TRBD1 (5 bases). This CDR3 is built from 12 residues. In germline, CDR1 is LNHDA, CDR2 SQIVND (reference sequence). V was pared by 6 bases and J by 5 bases, with 10 bases between. The CDR3 here is CASSERGTEAFF. The CDR3 nucleotides read TGTGCCAGTAGCGAGCGGGGGACTGAAGCTTTCTTT.

The J gene is TRBJ2-5, the V gene TRBV25-1; TRBD2 is a possible D gene (5 bases). The end of the DNA aligns better with TRBJ2-1, so the J call may be wrong. Germline V gives CDR1 MGHDK, CDR2 SYGVNS. The CDR3 contains 15 residues. The DNA of the CDR3 is TGTGCCAGCAGTGACAGCGGCCCCAATTACAATGAGCAGTTCTTC. Encoded protein: CASSDSGPNYNEQFF.

The chain links TRBV15 to TRBJ2-1, with 9 bases matching TRBD1. The CDR3 runs 17 residues. CDR1 LNHNV and CDR2 YYDKDF come from the germline V gene (reference sequence). V shed 1 base and J 5 bases; nucleotides not matched to a gene: 9. The CDR3 loop reads CATSRVARTGVDNEQFF. DNA for the CDR3: TGTGCCACCAGCAGAGTTGCGAGGACAGGGGTGGACAATGAGCAGTTCTTC.